This TCR beta chain was sequenced in a study of identical twins. The germline V and J ends were trimmed by 2 bases and 10 bases, with 15 bases remaining between them. From germline, CDR1 is SGHAT and CDR2 FQNNGV. The CDR3 sequence is 14 residues long. This clonotype was seen only a few times. TCRdb re-called the 5' RACE reads with MiXCR, one entry per CDR3 protein. The sample contains roughly 630,000 distinct CDR3 sequences, 7% to 7.5% of which appear only once. These data were also reused for a study on yellow fever vaccine responses in identical twins.

The TCR comes from a woman aged 18-35 years in good health. The chain carries TRBV11-2 and TRBJ2-1; D uncertain. Sequencing used PBMCs. CDR3 region: CASSLLAPGEEQFF. Here the CDR3 DNA reads TGTGCCAGCAGCTTATTGGCCCCCGGAGAGGAGCAGTTCTTC.